This T cell receptor (beta chain) originates from a study of T cells in Graves' hyperthyroidism and ophthalmopathy. Study results and limitations: A 13 V-J signature model discriminated ophthalmopathy versus stable hyperthyroidism.

V gave up 7 bases and J gave up 8 bases; unmatched junction bases: 9. CDR3 length equals 13 residues. Germline values: CDR1 LGHDT, CDR2 YNNKEL (reference sequence). There were TCR beta CDR3 regions amplified from RNA transcripts. Carried out on the TCR CDR3, a first-round RT-PCR used the HTBI primer set. TCRdb processed the multiplex PCR reads anew with MiXCR; each CDR3 protein has one entry. The sample contains 550,000 to 700,000 distinct CDR3 sequences, around 45% of which appear only once. This clonotype was detected ten times or more. Its cognate antigen is unknown. The sample consisted of peripheral blood or thyroid tissue (not recorded which). The J gene is TRBJ1-2, the V gene TRBV3-1; 8 nucleotides line up with TRBD1. The sequence was obtained from an adult woman with Graves' disease, either hyperthyroidism or ophthalmopathy (not recorded which). The CDR3 protein is CASTPTGASGYTF. The CDR3 DNA is TGTGCCAGCACCCCGACAGGGGCGAGCGGCTACACCTTC. The complete variable domain, with remaining parts taken from reference TRBV3-1 and TRBJ1-2, reads DTAVSQTPKYLVTQMGNDKSIKCEQNLGHDTMYWYKQDSKKFLKIMFSYNNKELIINETVPNRFSPKSPDKAHLNLHINSLELGDSAVYFCASTPTGASGYTFGSGTRLTVV.